These 8 T cell receptor beta chains came from one sample sequenced in a study of early T cells in non-severe SARS-CoV-2 infection. In TCRdb, the 5' RACE reads were re-called with MiXCR into one record per CDR3 protein. The sample carries tens of thousands of distinct CDR3 sequences, approximately 8% recorded once. The sequencing input was whole blood. The source of these receptors is an adult who was a healthcare worker with PCR-confirmed SARS-CoV-2 infection or an uninfected control (not recorded which).

This clonotype was detected many times. At one end, the junction sequence differs from germline, possibly due to a read error. The chain recombines TRBV29-1 with TRBJ2-3, with TRBD2 matching 8 bases. The CDR3 is 14 amino acids. Germline V gene sequence: CDR1 SQVTM, CDR2 ANQGSEA. CDR3 sequence reads: CSLEGLGSTNTQYF. In DNA form, the CDR3 reads TGCAGCCTTGAGGGACTAGGTTCCACCAATACGCAGTATTTT.

CDR3 region: CASSQLGAGVTDTQYF. The CDR3 region has the DNA TGTGCCAGCAGCCAACTGGGAGCGGGAGTGACAGATACGCAGTATTTT. The chain links TRBV14 to TRBJ2-3, with 8 nucleotides matching TRBD2. The ends lost 2 bases at V and 3 bases at J; junction bases unmatched: 7. This CDR3 is built from 16 residues. In germline, CDR1 is SGHDN, CDR2 FVKESK.

This clonotype has only a few counts. The rearrangement links TRBV28 to TRBJ2-3; D assignment may be TRBD1 or TRBD2 (5 bases each). V lost 5 bases, J lost 4 bases, and 19 bases lay in between. This CDR3 comprises 16 residues. Germline V gives CDR1 MDHEN, CDR2 SYDVKM. The CDR3 spells CASSTHTKGRADTQYF. The CDR3 DNA follows: TGTGCCAGCAGTACCCATACGAAGGGGCGGGCAGATACGCAGTATTTT.

The chain couples TRBV20-1 to TRBJ2-3; D gene unclear. Germline CDR1 and CDR2: DFQATT and SNEGSKA (reference sequence). Trimming cost V 1 base and J 1 base, with 12 bases left between them. This CDR3 contains 15 residues. The CDR3 region is CSARAPAFGTDTQYF. In nucleotides, the CDR3 is TGCAGTGCTAGAGCCCCAGCGTTTGGCACAGATACGCAGTATTTT.

This clonotype showed up just a few times. The chain is built from TRBV6-5 and TRBJ2-1, with 11 bases aligning to TRBD2. This CDR3 comprises 18 residues. The trim removed 6 bases at V and 6 bases at J, leaving 16 bases unmatched. Germline CDR1 reads MNHEY; CDR2 reads SVGAGI. CDR3 nucleotides: TGTGCCAGCAGCCGCCAGACTAGCGGGATAGCTTCGAGCAATGAGCAGTTCTTC. Encoded protein: CASSRQTSGIASSNEQFF.

This clonotype was seen only a few times. The gene calls are TRBV11-1 and TRBJ2-1; TRBD2 might be the D (5 bases). Between the trimmed V and J ends, which lost 5 bases and 3 bases, there was a span of 14 bases. Germline assignment: CDR1 SGHAT and CDR2 FQDESV (reference sequence). This CDR3 has 15 amino acids. The CDR3 region has the DNA TGTGCCAGCAGCCCCACGGGGAACAACTACAATGAGCAGTTCTTC. Translated: CASSPTGNNYNEQFF.

This clonotype was detected ten times or more. The chain uses TRBV12-3 or TRBV12-4 and TRBJ2-7, with D maybe TRBD2 (6 bases). The CDR3 is 12 amino acids. The V end lost 6 bases, the J end lost 3 bases, and 9 bases lay between the germline ends. The CDR3 loop reads CASSGSIYEQYF. The CDR3 region has the DNA TGTGCCAGCAGCGGGAGTATCTACGAGCAGTACTTC.

The chain combines TRBV6-6 with TRBJ2-7; tentative D call: TRBD2 (6 bases). The CDR3 contains 14 residues. The V gene lost 0 bases and the J gene lost 2 bases, with 8 bases spanning the gap. CDR1 MNHNY and CDR2 SVGAGI come from the germline V gene (reference sequence). Here the CDR3 reads CASSYSGGTYEQYF. As DNA, the CDR3 is TGTGCCAGCAGTTACTCTGGGGGGACCTACGAGCAGTACTTC.